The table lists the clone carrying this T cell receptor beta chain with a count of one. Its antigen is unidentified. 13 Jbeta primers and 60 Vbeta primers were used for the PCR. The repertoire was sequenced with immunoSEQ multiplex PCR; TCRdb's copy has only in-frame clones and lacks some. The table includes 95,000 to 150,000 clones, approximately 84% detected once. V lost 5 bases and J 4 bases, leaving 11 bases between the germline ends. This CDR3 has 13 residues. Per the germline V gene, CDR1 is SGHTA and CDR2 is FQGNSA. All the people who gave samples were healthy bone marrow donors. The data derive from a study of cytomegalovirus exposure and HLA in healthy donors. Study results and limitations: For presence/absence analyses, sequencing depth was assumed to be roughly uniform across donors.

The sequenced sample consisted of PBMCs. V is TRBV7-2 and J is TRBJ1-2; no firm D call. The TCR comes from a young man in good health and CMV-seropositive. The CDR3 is CASSHGRFYGYTF. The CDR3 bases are TGTGCCAGCAGCCACGGCAGGTTCTATGGCTACACCTTC.